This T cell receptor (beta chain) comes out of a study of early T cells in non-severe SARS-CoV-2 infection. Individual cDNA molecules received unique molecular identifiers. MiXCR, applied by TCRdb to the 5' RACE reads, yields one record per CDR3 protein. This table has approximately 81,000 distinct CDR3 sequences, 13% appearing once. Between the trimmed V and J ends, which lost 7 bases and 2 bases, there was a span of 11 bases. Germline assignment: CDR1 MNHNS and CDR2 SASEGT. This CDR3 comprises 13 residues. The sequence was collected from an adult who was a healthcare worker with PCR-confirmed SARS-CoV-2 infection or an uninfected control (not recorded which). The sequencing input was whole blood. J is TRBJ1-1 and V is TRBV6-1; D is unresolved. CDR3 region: CASKIVGNTEAFF. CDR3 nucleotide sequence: TGTGCCAGCAAGATCGTCGGAAACACTGAAGCTTTCTTT.